This T cell receptor beta chain is from a study of T-cell reconstitution after alpha-beta-depleted transplantation in children. The table lists this clonotype with many counts. Unique molecular identifiers were incorporated when the TCRbeta library was constructed. Each CDR3 protein is one row after TCRdb ran MiXCR on the PCR reads. This table has about 270,000 distinct CDR3 sequences, roughly 9.5% appearing once. The V and J ends lost 4 bases and 3 bases, in that order; junction bases with no gene match: 2. Germline CDR1 is SGHRS and CDR2 is YFSETQ. This CDR3 comprises 14 residues. V and J are TRBV5-1 and TRBJ2-1; TRBD1 matches at 9 bases. This TCR was sampled from a human donor who donated a stem cell graft to a child with SCID. The material was PBMCs from the stem cell graft donor, obtained from the stem cell graft. The CDR3 sequence: CASSRGQGYNEQFF. Written as DNA, the CDR3 is TGCGCCAGCAGCCGGGGACAGGGCTACAATGAGCAGTTCTTC.